This T cell receptor beta chain came from a study of CD8 T cells in ankylosing spondylitis. Making the TCR beta libraries involved quantitative 5'-RACE with molecular barcodes. Each CDR3 protein is one row after TCRdb ran MiXCR on the 5' RACE reads. The sample lists some 400,000 distinct CDR3 sequences, approximately 20% occurring once. Study outcomes and limitations: Earlier reports found some motif variants in synovial fluid and blood in reactive arthritis. In ankylosing spondylitis blood, a motif of roughly eight highly homologous TCR beta variants appeared characteristic. A CD8+ phenotype characterized the disease-linked clones, which were relatively rare in peripheral blood. Disease-linked clones reportedly concentrated significantly in matched ankylosing spondylitis synovial fluid.

CDR3 length: 15 amino acids. The V and J ends lost 6 bases and 0 bases, in that order; junction bases with no gene match: 6. This clonotype turned up a few times. Its matching antigen is unknown. The rearrangement uses TRBV12-3 or TRBV12-4 and TRBJ2-3; the match to TRBD1 covers 7 bases. The sample taken for sequencing was blood, either unsorted or a sorted T cell fraction (not recorded which). The receptor comes from a male donor with ankylosing spondylitis. The CDR3 protein is CASSSGQISTDTQYF. The CDR3 DNA follows: TGTGCCAGCAGCTCGGGACAGATTAGCACAGATACGCAGTATTTT.